Listed below are T cell receptor beta chains from one sample, sequenced in a study of identical twins. TCRdb independently ran MiXCR on the 5' RACE reads; one entry per CDR3 protein. This sample carries around 340,000 distinct CDR3 sequences, about 10% of them seen once, and the ten largest clones take 8% to 10%. Material for sequencing was naive T cells sorted from blood. The receptors shown here come from a woman aged 50 to 65 in good health. CDR3s include the opening cysteine and the closing phenylalanine or tryptophan. The order of the fields is clone size, D gene, J gene, V gene, CDR3 protein, CDR3 DNA. A D gene is named only where the DNA matches it firmly. A clone size is listed for some rows: how often the clone was seen (once, few, many), or a class if it is expanded.

abundance: NA; d_gene: TRBD1; j_gene: TRBJ2-5; v_gene: TRBV7-8; CDR3aa: CASSFGLGTGIPQYF; CDR3nt: TGTGCCAGCAGCTTCGGGTTGGGGACAGGCATTCCCCAGTACTTC
abundance: many; d_gene: TRBD1; j_gene: TRBJ1-5; v_gene: TRBV5-1; CDR3aa: CASSLVGGYQPQHF; CDR3nt: TGCGCCAGCAGCTTGGTAGGGGGCTATCAGCCCCAGCATTTT
abundance: many; d_gene: NA; j_gene: TRBJ1-5; v_gene: TRBV6-1; CDR3aa: CASSDLWDINQPQHF; CDR3nt: TGTGCCAGCAGTGACCTATGGGACATCAATCAGCCCCAGCATTTT
abundance: NA; d_gene: NA; j_gene: TRBJ2-5; v_gene: TRBV7-7; CDR3aa: CASSSRQNPRETQYF; CDR3nt: TGTGCTAGCAGCTCTAGACAAAACCCGAGGGAGACCCAGTACTTC
abundance: NA; d_gene: NA; j_gene: TRBJ2-1; v_gene: TRBV10-3; CDR3aa: CAISEPQEGSYNEQFF; CDR3nt: TGTGCCATCAGTGAGCCTCAGGAGGGCTCCTACAATGAGCAGTTCTTC
abundance: NA; d_gene: TRBD2; j_gene: TRBJ2-1; v_gene: TRBV9; CDR3aa: CASSVGTSGSSGLDEQFF; CDR3nt: TGTGCCAGCAGCGTAGGGACTAGCGGGAGTTCGGGGTTGGATGAGCAGTTCTTC
abundance: NA; d_gene: NA; j_gene: TRBJ2-3; v_gene: TRBV20-1; CDR3aa: CSALNIRGYTDTLYF; CDR3nt: TGCAGTGCCCTAAATATCCGAGGATACACAGATACGCTGTATTTT
abundance: NA; d_gene: NA; j_gene: TRBJ2-5; v_gene: TRBV7-6; CDR3aa: CASSTKTKETQYF; CDR3nt: TGTGCCAGCAGCACGAAGACGAAAGAGACCCAGTACTTC
abundance: many; d_gene: TRBD1; j_gene: TRBJ2-1; v_gene: TRBV5-1; CDR3aa: CASRPRTGYERSYNEQFF; CDR3nt: TGCGCCAGCAGACCCAGGACAGGGTATGAGAGGTCCTACAATGAGCAGTTCTTC
abundance: many; d_gene: NA; j_gene: TRBJ2-2; v_gene: TRBV29-1; CDR3aa: CSVLGGRKTGELFF; CDR3nt: TGCAGCGTGTTGGGGGGTCGGAAGACCGGGGAGCTGTTTTTT
abundance: many; d_gene: NA; j_gene: TRBJ2-1; v_gene: TRBV5-1; CDR3aa: CASKSEATYNEQFF; CDR3nt: TGCGCCAGCAAGTCGGAGGCGACGTACAATGAGCAGTTCTTC
abundance: few; d_gene: NA; j_gene: TRBJ1-2; v_gene: TRBV5-5; CDR3aa: CASSLAPDGYTF; CDR3nt: TGTGCCAGCAGCTTGGCACCTGATGGCTACACCTTC
abundance: NA; d_gene: TRBD1; j_gene: TRBJ1-1; v_gene: TRBV5-1; CDR3aa: CASGQGAVNTEAFF; CDR3nt: TGCGCCAGCGGCCAGGGGGCTGTTAACACTGAAGCTTTCTTT
abundance: many; d_gene: NA; j_gene: TRBJ2-7; v_gene: TRBV10-3; CDR3aa: CAISESSYEQYF; CDR3nt: TGTGCCATCAGTGAGTCAAGCTACGAGCAGTACTTC
abundance: NA; d_gene: TRBD2; j_gene: TRBJ2-3; v_gene: TRBV7-9; CDR3aa: CASSTMVVTSGYTDTQYF; CDR3nt: TGTGCCAGCAGCACAATGGTTGTGACTAGCGGATACACAGATACGCAGTATTTT
abundance: few; d_gene: NA; j_gene: TRBJ1-2; v_gene: TRBV9; CDR3aa: CASSGGKGSPYGYTF; CDR3nt: TGTGCCAGCAGCGGCGGAAAAGGCAGTCCCTATGGCTACACCTTC
abundance: few; d_gene: NA; j_gene: TRBJ2-2; v_gene: TRBV28; CDR3aa: CASSHRSQPHTGELFF; CDR3nt: TGTGCCAGCAGTCACCGATCACAGCCCCACACCGGGGAGCTGTTTTTT
abundance: NA; d_gene: NA; j_gene: TRBJ2-1; v_gene: TRBV7-6; CDR3aa: CASSRLGLPYNEQFF; CDR3nt: TGTGCCAGCAGCCGATTGGGACTTCCCTACAATGAGCAGTTCTTC
abundance: few; d_gene: NA; j_gene: TRBJ1-2; v_gene: TRBV12-3/TRBV12-4; CDR3aa: CASSYQDNYGYTF; CDR3nt: TGTGCCAGCAGTTATCAGGATAACTATGGCTACACCTTC
abundance: NA; d_gene: TRBD1; j_gene: TRBJ2-4; v_gene: TRBV7-8; CDR3aa: CASSLAPGQGGSKNIQYF; CDR3nt: TGTGCCAGCAGCTTAGCCCCGGGACAGGGGGGTTCCAAAAACATTCAGTACTTC
abundance: NA; d_gene: NA; j_gene: TRBJ1-1; v_gene: TRBV7-9; CDR3aa: CASSTRQDPNTEAFF; CDR3nt: TGTGCCAGCAGCACGCGACAGGACCCGAACACTGAAGCTTTCTTT
abundance: NA; d_gene: NA; j_gene: TRBJ2-7; v_gene: TRBV7-9; CDR3aa: CASSFSVLSEQYF; CDR3nt: TGTGCCAGCAGCTTCTCTGTACTCAGCGAGCAGTACTTC
abundance: few; d_gene: NA; j_gene: TRBJ2-2; v_gene: TRBV5-1; CDR3aa: CASSLQGSDTGELFF; CDR3nt: TGCGCCAGCAGCTTACAGGGTTCGGACACCGGGGAGCTGTTTTTT
abundance: many; d_gene: NA; j_gene: TRBJ1-1; v_gene: TRBV5-4; CDR3aa: CASSLKDRNTEAFF; CDR3nt: TGTGCCAGCAGCTTAAAAGACCGGAACACTGAAGCTTTCTTT
abundance: NA; d_gene: TRBD2; j_gene: TRBJ2-6; v_gene: TRBV5-1; CDR3aa: CASSSMTSGVSGANVLTF; CDR3nt: TGCGCCAGCAGCTCAATGACTAGCGGGGTTTCTGGGGCCAACGTCCTGACTTTC
abundance: NA; d_gene: NA; j_gene: TRBJ1-1; v_gene: TRBV5-8; CDR3aa: CASSSLGGKNTEAFF; CDR3nt: TGTGCCAGCAGCTCCCTTGGGGGCAAGAACACTGAAGCTTTCTTT
abundance: many; d_gene: TRBD2; j_gene: TRBJ2-5; v_gene: TRBV29-1; CDR3aa: CSVEDRASGSLETQYF; CDR3nt: TGCAGCGTTGAAGATCGGGCTAGCGGGAGTCTGGAGACCCAGTACTTC
abundance: many; d_gene: TRBD1; j_gene: TRBJ2-1; v_gene: TRBV27; CDR3aa: CASSLLRDRVNEQFF; CDR3nt: TGTGCCAGCAGTTTACTCCGGGACAGGGTCAATGAGCAGTTCTTC
abundance: NA; d_gene: NA; j_gene: TRBJ1-4; v_gene: TRBV14; CDR3aa: CASSQVGGFNEKLFF; CDR3nt: TGTGCCAGCAGCCAAGTCGGGGGGTTTAATGAAAAACTGTTTTTT
abundance: many; d_gene: NA; j_gene: TRBJ2-2; v_gene: TRBV12-3/TRBV12-4; CDR3aa: CASSHPGELFF; CDR3nt: TGTGCCAGCAGTCACCCCGGGGAGCTGTTTTTT
abundance: few; d_gene: TRBD2; j_gene: TRBJ2-3; v_gene: TRBV6-5; CDR3aa: CASGEEVAGADTQYF; CDR3nt: TGTGCCAGCGGGGAGGAGGTAGCGGGTGCAGATACGCAGTATTTT
abundance: many; d_gene: NA; j_gene: TRBJ2-2; v_gene: TRBV6-4; CDR3aa: CASSERPRNTGELFF; CDR3nt: TGTGCCAGCAGCGAAAGGCCCAGAAACACCGGGGAGCTGTTTTTT
abundance: few; d_gene: TRBD2; j_gene: TRBJ2-7; v_gene: TRBV6-5; CDR3aa: CASSYLTPGLAAYEQYF; CDR3nt: TGTGCCAGCAGTTACTTGACGCCGGGACTAGCGGCCTACGAGCAGTACTTC
abundance: NA; d_gene: NA; j_gene: TRBJ2-3; v_gene: TRBV12-5; CDR3aa: CASGLVLSSYTDTQYF; CDR3nt: TGTGCTAGTGGTTTGGTACTTAGCTCCTACACAGATACGCAGTATTTT
abundance: few; d_gene: TRBD2; j_gene: TRBJ2-1; v_gene: TRBV5-1; CDR3aa: CASSFGAGLGYNEQFF; CDR3nt: TGCGCCAGCAGCTTTGGAGCGGGACTTGGGTACAATGAGCAGTTCTTC
abundance: NA; d_gene: NA; j_gene: TRBJ1-2; v_gene: TRBV6-5; CDR3aa: CASNGAGDIYGYTF; CDR3nt: TGTGCCAGCAACGGGGCGGGGGACATATATGGCTACACCTTC
abundance: few; d_gene: TRBD2; j_gene: TRBJ2-3; v_gene: TRBV2; CDR3aa: CASSDISGTDTQYF; CDR3nt: TGTGCCAGCAGTGATATTAGCGGGACAGATACGCAGTATTTT
abundance: NA; d_gene: NA; j_gene: TRBJ2-6; v_gene: TRBV2; CDR3aa: CASKADEAGANVLTF; CDR3nt: TGTGCCAGCAAGGCTGACGAAGCTGGGGCCAACGTCCTGACTTTC
abundance: many; d_gene: NA; j_gene: TRBJ2-3; v_gene: TRBV29-1; CDR3aa: CSVVAGTSTDTQYF; CDR3nt: TGCAGCGTTGTGGCGGGTACTAGCACAGATACGCAGTATTTT
abundance: many; d_gene: TRBD2; j_gene: TRBJ2-3; v_gene: TRBV12-3/TRBV12-4; CDR3aa: CASRPSGGSTDTQYF; CDR3nt: TGTGCCAGCAGGCCTAGCGGGGGTAGCACAGATACGCAGTATTTT
abundance: NA; d_gene: NA; j_gene: TRBJ2-5; v_gene: TRBV11-3; CDR3aa: CASSLVEGQETQYF; CDR3nt: TGTGCCAGCAGCTTAGTTGAGGGACAAGAGACCCAGTACTTC
abundance: many; d_gene: TRBD2; j_gene: TRBJ2-1; v_gene: TRBV19; CDR3aa: CASRPLAAGNEQFF; CDR3nt: TGTGCCAGTAGGCCACTAGCGGCTGGTAATGAGCAGTTCTTC
abundance: many; d_gene: NA; j_gene: TRBJ2-1; v_gene: TRBV7-2; CDR3aa: CASSSILYNEQFF; CDR3nt: TGTGCCAGCAGCTCGATTCTTTACAATGAGCAGTTCTTC
abundance: few; d_gene: TRBD1; j_gene: TRBJ2-3; v_gene: TRBV4-1; CDR3aa: CASSQLGQGLRTDTQYF; CDR3nt: TGCGCCAGCAGCCAATTGGGACAGGGGCTTCGCACAGATACGCAGTATTTT
abundance: many; d_gene: TRBD2; j_gene: TRBJ2-4; v_gene: TRBV20-1; CDR3aa: CSAITPLAGGPGQYF; CDR3nt: TGCAGTGCTATCACACCTCTAGCGGGAGGGCCGGGTCAGTACTTC
abundance: few; d_gene: NA; j_gene: TRBJ2-2; v_gene: TRBV5-1; CDR3aa: CASSPGDISTGELFF; CDR3nt: TGCGCCAGCAGCCCGGGGGACATCAGCACCGGGGAGCTGTTTTTT
abundance: few; d_gene: TRBD2; j_gene: TRBJ2-1; v_gene: TRBV6-5; CDR3aa: CASSYGTSGRNEQFF; CDR3nt: TGTGCCAGCAGTTACGGGACTAGCGGGAGAAATGAGCAGTTCTTC
abundance: NA; d_gene: TRBD2; j_gene: TRBJ2-3; v_gene: TRBV4-1; CDR3aa: CASSHASGRAIRDTQYF; CDR3nt: TGCGCCAGCAGCCACGCTAGCGGGAGGGCCATCCGTGATACGCAGTATTTT
abundance: many; d_gene: NA; j_gene: TRBJ2-4; v_gene: TRBV21-1; CDR3aa: CASTSGQALLAKNIQYF; CDR3nt: TGTGCCAGCACCTCAGGACAGGCCCTATTAGCCAAAAACATTCAGTACTTC
abundance: many; d_gene: NA; j_gene: TRBJ2-1; v_gene: TRBV20-1; CDR3aa: CSASNRPDEKQFF; CDR3nt: TGCAGTGCTAGCAACAGGCCGGACGAGAAGCAGTTCTTC
abundance: few; d_gene: NA; j_gene: TRBJ2-7; v_gene: TRBV2; CDR3aa: CASTGTAQREQYF; CDR3nt: TGTGCCAGCACCGGGACCGCCCAGCGGGAGCAGTACTTC
abundance: NA; d_gene: TRBD1; j_gene: TRBJ2-2; v_gene: TRBV6-1; CDR3aa: CASRQGAFTGELFF; CDR3nt: TGTGCCAGCAGACAGGGGGCCTTCACCGGGGAGCTGTTTTTT
abundance: NA; d_gene: NA; j_gene: TRBJ2-1; v_gene: TRBV2; CDR3aa: CASNKWYEQFF; CDR3nt: TGTGCCAGCAACAAGTGGTATGAGCAGTTCTTC
abundance: NA; d_gene: TRBD1; j_gene: TRBJ2-1; v_gene: TRBV24-1; CDR3aa: CATSDSPGQGIGEQFF; CDR3nt: TGTGCCACCAGTGATTCACCGGGACAGGGCATAGGTGAGCAGTTCTTC
abundance: few; d_gene: NA; j_gene: TRBJ2-1; v_gene: TRBV4-1; CDR3aa: CASSQGEASDEQFF; CDR3nt: TGCGCCAGCAGCCAAGGAGAGGCCTCTGATGAGCAGTTCTTC